The 5 T cell receptor beta chains listed next were all sequenced from one sample in a study of blood T cell repertoires in COVID-19. The repertoire was sequenced with immunoSEQ multiplex PCR; TCRdb's copy has only in-frame clones and lacks some. The sample contains 55,000 or so clones, 60% to 85% of which appear only once. Sequencing used peripheral blood. The receptors come from a man in his 60s with acute or convalescent COVID-19.

The rearrangement uses TRBV11-2 and TRBJ2-3; D is undetermined. V gave up 1 base and J gave up 5 bases, with 4 bases separating them. The CDR3 length is 12 residues. Per the germline V gene, CDR1 is SGHAT and CDR2 is FQNNGV. CDR3 bases: TGTGCCAGCAGCTTAGTCAAAGATACGCAGTATTTT. It encodes CASSLVKDTQYF.

Only a few counts were recorded for this clone. This chain uses TRBV10-3 with TRBJ1-6, with D possibly matching TRBD1 (5 bases). The CDR3 length is 17 residues. Germline V CDR1 and CDR2: ENHRY, SYGVKD. Trimming stripped 0 bases from V and 7 bases from J, with 16 bases between. The CDR3 nucleotides are TGTGCCATCAGTGAGTCGAAGGGAGGAGGGGTCAATTCACCCCTCCACTTT. This sequence encodes CAISESKGGGVNSPLHF.

The sample holds one count of this clone. The chain joins TRBV2 to TRBJ1-1; 7 positions agree with TRBD1. The J segment lost 5 bases and the V segment lost 5 bases, leaving 14 bases of the junction unmatched. Germline values: CDR1 SNHLY, CDR2 FYNNEI. The CDR3 is made up of 16 amino acids. The CDR3, as DNA: TGTGCCAGCAGTACCCACGGGACAGCCTTCGGAACTGAAGCTTTCTTT. This translates into CASSTHGTAFGTEAFF.

This chain uses TRBV9 with TRBJ2-3, with 8 bases fitting TRBD1. Germline V gives CDR1 SGDLS, CDR2 YYNGEE. Trimming cost V 0 bases and J 6 bases; bases outside gene matches: 9. The CDR3 is made up of 16 amino acids. CDR3 coding DNA: TGTGCCAGCAGCGTAGGCCCGCAGGGGGCAACTGATACGCAGTATTTT. Its translation: CASSVGPQGATDTQYF.

This clone came up once. V is TRBV28 and J is TRBJ1-2; 7 nucleotides line up with TRBD1. V trimming: 6 bases; J trimming: 4 bases; junction bases outside the gene matches: 5. Germline lookup yields CDR1 MDHEN and CDR2 SYDVKM. The CDR3 loop spans 13 amino acids. DNA of the CDR3: TGTGCCAGCAGCCCCAGGGGGATCTATGGCTACACCTTC. As protein: CASSPRGIYGYTF.